A selection of T cell receptor beta chains follows, all from one sample in a study of shared T cell receptors in the human thymus. Using immunoSEQ multiplex PCR, the repertoire was profiled, and TCRdb retains in-frame clones only, with some absent. The sample lists hundreds of thousands of clones, more than 75% occurring once. The same sample was also used in a study of human thymus T cells.

Sequenced sample: thymocytes. Receptors were obtained from a boy less than two years old with a congenital heart defect. Both conserved end residues are part of each CDR3. Fields, in order: D gene, clone size, J gene, CDR3 length, V gene, CDR3 DNA, CDR3 protein. D genes are given only for firm matches. Clone size is not always given. Where it is, it says once, few, many or a class for expanded clones.

D: TRBD2
size: -
J: TRBJ2-1
length: 18
V: TRBV30
DNA: TGTGCCTGGAGTTCAGGACGAACTAGCGGCTATACCTACAATGAGCAGTTCTTC
CDR3: CAWSSGRTSGYTYNEQFF

D: TRBD2
size: -
J: TRBJ2-1
length: 17
V: TRBV4-3
DNA: TGCGCCAGCAGCCAAGAGGGAACTAGCGGGATTCTGAATGAGCAGTTCTTC
CDR3: CASSQEGTSGILNEQFF

D: -
size: -
J: TRBJ1-5
length: 16
V: TRBV4-3
DNA: TGCGCCAGCAGCCAAGACAGGGTGTCGAGCAATCAGCCCCAGCATTTT
CDR3: CASSQDRVSSNQPQHF

D: TRBD1
size: -
J: TRBJ2-7
length: 16
V: TRBV7-9
DNA: TGTGCCAGCAGCTTGATCAGCAACACAGGGGATAACGAGCAGTACTTC
CDR3: CASSLISNTGDNEQYF

D: -
size: -
J: TRBJ1-5
length: 10
V: TRBV20-1
DNA: TGCAGTGCACCACAGGGTGTCCAGCATTTT
CDR3: CSAPQGVQHF

D: TRBD2
size: -
J: TRBJ2-5
length: 17
V: TRBV29-1
DNA: TGCAGCCTACGGGGGACTAGCGGGAGTGGGAAGCAAGAGACCCAGTACTTC
CDR3: CSLRGTSGSGKQETQYF

D: -
size: -
J: TRBJ1-1
length: 15
V: TRBV5-5
DNA: TGTGCCAGCAGAAATGAACGGGTATCGAACACTGAAGCTTTCTTT
CDR3: CASRNERVSNTEAFF

D: TRBD1
size: -
J: TRBJ1-2
length: 17
V: TRBV14
DNA: TGTGCCAGCAGCCAAGATCCGGGACAGGGATTCGGATATGGCTACACCTTC
CDR3: CASSQDPGQGFGYGYTF

D: TRBD2
size: -
J: TRBJ2-2
length: 18
V: TRBV7-9
DNA: TGTGCCAGCAGCTTAGGACTAGCGGGAGGGCCTAGGGACGGGGAGCTGTTTTTT
CDR3: CASSLGLAGGPRDGELFF

D: -
size: -
J: TRBJ2-1
length: 16
V: TRBV7-9
DNA: TGTGCCAGCGGTGAGTGGCGGGGAAGGTACTACAATGAGCAGTTCTTC
CDR3: CASGEWRGRYYNEQFF

D: TRBD2
size: -
J: TRBJ2-7
length: 15
V: TRBV11-3
DNA: TGTGCCAGCAGCTTAGAATCGGGAGGAGCCCACGAGCAGTACTTC
CDR3: CASSLESGGAHEQYF

D: TRBD2
size: -
J: TRBJ2-1
length: 19
V: TRBV7-9
DNA: TGTGCCAGCAGCCCGAGACAGGGGACTAGCGGGAGTTGGTACAATGAGCAGTTCTTC
CDR3: CASSPRQGTSGSWYNEQFF

D: -
size: -
J: TRBJ2-3
length: 15
V: TRBV10-2
DNA: TGCGCCAGCAGACGAGAAACCCCTAGCACAGATACGCAGTATTTT
CDR3: CASRRETPSTDTQYF

D: TRBD2
size: -
J: TRBJ2-1
length: 19
V: TRBV4-1
DNA: TGCGCCAGCAGCCCCCATAGCGGGGGGGGCCGAGATTTCTACAATGAGCAGTTCTTC
CDR3: CASSPHSGGGRDFYNEQFF

D: -
size: -
J: TRBJ2-5
length: 15
V: TRBV28
DNA: TGTGCCAGCAGTCGAGAAAGGGGGACCCAAGAGACCCAGTACTTC
CDR3: CASSRERGTQETQYF

D: -
size: -
J: TRBJ2-5
length: 18
V: TRBV6-1
DNA: TGTGCCAGCAGTGAAGTGAGGGTCAGTGGGGTACGGGGAGAGACCCAGTACTTC
CDR3: CASSEVRVSGVRGETQYF

D: TRBD1
size: -
J: TRBJ1-2
length: 15
V: TRBV25-1
DNA: TGTGCCAGCAGTGCCCAGGACAGGGCAACCTATGGCTACACCTTC
CDR3: CASSAQDRATYGYTF

D: TRBD2
size: -
J: TRBJ2-5
length: 16
V: TRBV10-2
DNA: TGCGCCAGCATGGGACTAGCGGGAGACGGGTCAGAGACCCAGTACTTC
CDR3: CASMGLAGDGSETQYF

D: -
size: -
J: TRBJ2-7
length: 16
V: TRBV5-6
DNA: TGTGCCAGCAGCTTGAGGAGGGGGCAGAGCTCCTACGAGCAGTACTTC
CDR3: CASSLRRGQSSYEQYF

D: -
size: few
J: TRBJ1-1
length: 17
V: TRBV13
DNA: TGTGCCAGCAGCGCTAGACCCATATCGCCGGAGAACACTGAAGCTTTCTTT
CDR3: CASSARPISPENTEAFF

D: TRBD1
size: -
J: TRBJ2-1
length: 16
V: TRBV27
DNA: TGTGCCAGCAGTATTACCTGGGACAGGGAGTTCAATGAGCAGTTCTTC
CDR3: CASSITWDREFNEQFF

D: -
size: -
J: TRBJ2-2
length: 14
V: TRBV11-3
DNA: TGTGCCAGCAGCAAACAGGGGAACACCGGGGAGCTGTTTTTT
CDR3: CASSKQGNTGELFF

D: -
size: -
J: TRBJ1-6
length: 13
V: TRBV28
DNA: TGTGCCAGCAGCAGACAGTATAATTCACCCCTCCACTTT
CDR3: CASSRQYNSPLHF

D: -
size: -
J: TRBJ2-7
length: 14
V: TRBV7-9
DNA: TGTGCCAGCAGCGTAAATGGTACAGTTAACGAGCAGTACTTC
CDR3: CASSVNGTVNEQYF

D: TRBD1
size: -
J: TRBJ1-2
length: 16
V: TRBV27
DNA: TGTGCCAGCAGTTGGTTCCGACAGGGGGTTAATTATGGCTACACCTTC
CDR3: CASSWFRQGVNYGYTF

D: TRBD1
size: few
J: TRBJ2-2
length: 15
V: TRBV28
DNA: TGTGCCAGCAAATCCGGGACAGCGAACACCGGGGAGCTGTTTTTT
CDR3: CASKSGTANTGELFF

D: TRBD1
size: once
J: TRBJ1-1
length: 15
V: TRBV27
DNA: TGTGCCAGCAGGTCCAGGGACAGGGGTGGAACTGAAGCTTTCTTT
CDR3: CASRSRDRGGTEAFF

D: TRBD2
size: -
J: TRBJ2-5
length: 15
V: TRBV5-1
DNA: TGCGCCAGCAGCTTGTCAACGGGAGGCCAAGAGACCCAGTACTTC
CDR3: CASSLSTGGQETQYF

D: TRBD1
size: -
J: TRBJ1-3
length: 17
V: TRBV4-3
DNA: TGCGCCAGCAGCCAAGGGGTCAACAGGGGGCCTGGAAACACCATATATTTT
CDR3: CASSQGVNRGPGNTIYF

D: TRBD1
size: -
J: TRBJ1-6
length: 18
V: TRBV9
DNA: TGTGCCAGCAGCGCATCGGGACAGGCTCCCCTTAATAATTCCCCCCTCCACTTT
CDR3: CASSASGQAPLNNSPLHF

D: TRBD1
size: -
J: TRBJ1-6
length: 17
V: TRBV15
DNA: TGTGCCACCAGCAGCGCTCCCAGGGGGCAGGGGAATTCACCCCTCCACTTT
CDR3: CATSSAPRGQGNSPLHF

D: TRBD1
size: once
J: TRBJ1-6
length: 20
V: TRBV27
DNA: TGTGCCAGCAGTTTATCCCACAGGGGGCGCTCTCAGTACTATAATTCACCCCTCCACTTT
CDR3: CASSLSHRGRSQYYNSPLHF

D: -
size: -
J: TRBJ2-7
length: 14
V: TRBV19
DNA: TGTGCCAGTAGTGTCCAGACTGGCTCCTACGAGCAGTACTTC
CDR3: CASSVQTGSYEQYF

D: -
size: -
J: TRBJ1-5
length: 14
V: TRBV11-2
DNA: TGTGCCAGCCAACCGCAGGGTTCGGATCAGCCCCAGCATTTT
CDR3: CASQPQGSDQPQHF

D: TRBD2
size: -
J: TRBJ2-1
length: 21
V: TRBV5-1
DNA: TGCGCCAGCAGCTTGGAGGTGACCTCGCCGACCCTAGCGGGCTCCTACAATGAGCAGTTCTTC
CDR3: CASSLEVTSPTLAGSYNEQFF

D: -
size: -
J: TRBJ1-4
length: 15
V: TRBV7-6
DNA: TGTGCCAGCAGCCTCCGGGGGGATTGGAATGAAAAACTGTTTTTT
CDR3: CASSLRGDWNEKLFF

D: TRBD2
size: -
J: TRBJ2-5
length: 17
V: TRBV28
DNA: TGTGCCAGCAGTTATACTAGCGGGAGTAAAGGTCGGGAGACCCAGTACTTC
CDR3: CASSYTSGSKGRETQYF